This T cell receptor (beta chain) was recorded in a study of blood T cell repertoires in COVID-19. Looking at the study overall: Spain, Italy and the United States supplied samples that represented acute and convalescent COVID-19.

As processed by the authors: Scientists estimated how many nucleated cells there were by amplifying reference gene primers. Profiling relied on immunoSEQ multiplex PCR, and the TCRdb table lists in-frame clones only, not all of them. V, J and clone size derive from that table, while D and trimming were established from the DNA sequence. The sample consists of some 21,000 clones, around 86% of them appearing once. The V segment lost 5 bases and the J segment 10 bases; nucleotides outside the gene matches: 5. The CDR3 runs to 13 residues. This clone was seen more than once but under ten times. The sequenced sample was peripheral blood. The gene calls are TRBV12-3 or TRBV12-4 and TRBJ1-6; TRBD1 matches at 7 bases. This receptor was identified in a man over 45 with active COVID-19. The DNA for the CDR3 is TGTGCCAGCAGTGGACAGGCCGACTCACCCCTCCACTTT. It encodes CASSGQADSPLHF.